These 10 T cell receptor beta chains came from one sample sequenced in a study of T cell repertoires in cytomegalovirus infection. TCRdb re-derived calls from the reads in MiXCR, one entry per CDR3 protein. This table holds fewer than 1,000,000 distinct CDR3 sequences, roughly 31% found once. Antigen specificity for these receptors is unknown. The material was cultured CD8+ T cells from PBMCs, obtained from culture after CMV antigen stimulation. The receptors were gathered from a human donor in good health (CMV status not recorded). Some clones in this sample may be carry-over from other donors' samples.

In this sample, this clonotype turned up many times. The V gene is TRBV14, the J gene TRBJ2-1; D may be TRBD1 or TRBD2 (5 bases each). Trimming took off 5 bases at V and 7 bases at J, with 9 bases between the two ends. In germline, CDR1 is SGHDN, CDR2 FVKESK. The CDR3 spans 12 residues. The CDR3 nucleotides read TGTGCCAGCAGCTTCGGGGCAAATGAGCAGTTCTTC. This sequence encodes CASSFGANEQFF.

This clonotype was recorded a few times. This sequence joins TRBV20-1 and TRBJ2-1; tentative D call: TRBD2 (7 bases). The V gene's germline CDR1 is DFQATT and CDR2 SNEGSKA (reference sequence). With 6 bases removed from V and 8 bases from J, the gap between germline ends came to 23 bases. This CDR3 is 15 amino acids long. CDR3 in amino acids: CSATRGRGTPHEQFF. For the CDR3, the DNA is TGCAGTGCGACCCGTGGGCGGGGGACACCACATGAGCAGTTCTTC.

Only a few counts were recorded for this clonotype. The chain couples TRBV11-2 to TRBJ2-2; D unclear. V lost 4 bases and J 5 bases, leaving 11 bases between the germline ends. Per germline, CDR1 SGHAT and CDR2 FQNNGV. This CDR3 has 14 amino acids. In DNA form, the CDR3 reads TGTGCCAGCAGCTATTTCACCGGGACCGGGGAGCTGTTTTTT. Amino acids: CASSYFTGTGELFF.

The rearrangement links TRBV27 to TRBJ1-6, with TRBD1 as a possible D gene (5 bases). CDR3 size: 15 residues. Trimming removed 0 bases at V and 11 bases at J, with 14 bases between. The V gene's germline CDR1 is MNHEY and CDR2 SMNVEV (reference sequence). The CDR3 spells CASSLSGQGPTPLHF. The CDR3 DNA is TGTGCCAGCAGTTTATCGGGGCAGGGTCCAACACCCCTCCACTTT.

This chain joins TRBV2 and TRBJ2-7; D may be TRBD2 (6 bases). The CDR3 sequence is 15 residues long. From germline, CDR1 is SNHLY and CDR2 FYNNEI. With 1 base removed from V and 1 base from J, the gap between germline ends came to 11 bases. The CDR3 reads CASSEGVAVSYEQYF. The CDR3 region has the DNA TGTGCCAGCAGTGAAGGGGTAGCGGTTTCCTACGAGCAGTACTTC.

The chain links TRBV13 to TRBJ2-1; possible D gene TRBD2, 6 bases. The CDR3 consists of 17 residues. The V gene lost 5 bases and the J gene lost 4 bases, with 21 bases spanning the gap. Germline lookup yields CDR1 PRHDT and CDR2 FYEKMQ (reference sequence). The CDR3 bases are TGTGCCAGCAGCCCAGTAGGGAGACGGGGGAGTTACAATGAGCAGTTCTTC. Protein: CASSPVGRRGSYNEQFF.

Of note for this clonotype: Relative to the germline gene, one junction end is altered; a read error may explain this. CDR3 loop: CASSLFGGGDPGGF. CDR3 DNA sequence: TGTGCCAGCAGTTTATTCGGGGGTGGGGACCCCGGAGGTTTC. This sequence joins TRBV28 and TRBJ1-2; tentative D call: TRBD1 (5 bases). This CDR3 has 14 residues. Per germline, CDR1 MDHEN and CDR2 SYDVKM.

This clonotype is medium-sized in the sample. The J gene is TRBJ1-2, the V gene TRBV6-1, with D hard to call. Germline CDR1 is MNHNS and CDR2 is SASEGT. V was shortened by 10 bases and J by 5 bases, with 23 bases between the two germline ends. CDR3 length equals 15 residues. The CDR3 sequence: CATDYAVGVGYGYTF. DNA of the CDR3: TGTGCCACCGACTATGCGGTCGGAGTAGGATATGGCTACACCTTC.

V usage is TRBV6-2 or TRBV6-3 and J usage is TRBJ2-1, with 14 bases that match TRBD2. V dropped 0 bases and J dropped 10; count of bases not matched to a gene: 5. Germline CDR1 is MNHEY and CDR2 is SVGEGT. CDR3 length equals 16 residues. For the CDR3, the DNA is TGTGCCAGCAGTTACTCCGGGACTAGCGGGGGCCGGGAGCAGTTCTTC. Protein: CASSYSGTSGGREQFF.

V is TRBV29-1 and J is TRBJ1-5; unclear D gene. Trimming removed 8 bases at V and 7 bases at J, with 6 bases between. Germline V lookup: CDR1 SQVTM, CDR2 ANQGSEA. The CDR3 is made up of 9 amino acids. The CDR3 DNA sequence: TGCAGCACTTACCAGCCCCAGCATTTT. Translated, it gives CSTYQPQHF.